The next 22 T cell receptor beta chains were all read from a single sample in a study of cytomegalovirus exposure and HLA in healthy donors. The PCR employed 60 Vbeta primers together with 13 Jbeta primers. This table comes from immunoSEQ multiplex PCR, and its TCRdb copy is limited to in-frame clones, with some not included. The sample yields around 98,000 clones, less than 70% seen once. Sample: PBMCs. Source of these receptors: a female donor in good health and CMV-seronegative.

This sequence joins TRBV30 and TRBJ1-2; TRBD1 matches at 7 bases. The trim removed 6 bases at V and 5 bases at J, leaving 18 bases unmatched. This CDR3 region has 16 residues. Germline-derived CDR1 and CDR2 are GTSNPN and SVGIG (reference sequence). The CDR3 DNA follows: TGTGCCTGTCTCACCCACCGGGACAGAGGTCTATATGGCTACACCTTC. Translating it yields CACLTHRDRGLYGYTF.

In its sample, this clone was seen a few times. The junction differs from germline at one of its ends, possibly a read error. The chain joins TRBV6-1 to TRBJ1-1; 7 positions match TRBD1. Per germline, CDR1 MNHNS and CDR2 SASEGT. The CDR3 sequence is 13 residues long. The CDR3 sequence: CAINQGENTAAFF. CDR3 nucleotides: TGTGCCATAAACCAGGGGGAGAACACTGCAGCTTTCTTT.

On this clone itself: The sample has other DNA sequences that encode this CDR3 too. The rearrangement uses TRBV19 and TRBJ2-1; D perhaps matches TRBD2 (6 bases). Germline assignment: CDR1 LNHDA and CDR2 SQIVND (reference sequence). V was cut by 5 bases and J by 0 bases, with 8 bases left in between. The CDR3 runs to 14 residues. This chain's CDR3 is CASSSGDSYNEQFF. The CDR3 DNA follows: TGTGCCAGTAGTTCGGGGGACTCCTACAATGAGCAGTTCTTC.

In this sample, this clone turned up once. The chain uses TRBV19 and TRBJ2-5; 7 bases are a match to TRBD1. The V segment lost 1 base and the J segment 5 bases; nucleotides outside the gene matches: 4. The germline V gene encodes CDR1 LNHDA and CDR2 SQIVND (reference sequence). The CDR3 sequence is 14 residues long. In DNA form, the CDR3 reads TGTGCCAGTAGTATAGGAGGGGGCGAGGAGACCCAGTACTTC. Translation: CASSIGGGEETQYF.

CDR3 DNA sequence: TGCAGCGTTGGGGAGGGGTACAAGGATTCACCCCTCCACTTT. Translation gives CSVGEGYKDSPLHF. V usage is TRBV29-1 and J usage is TRBJ1-6; D is possibly TRBD1 (5 bases). CDR1 SQVTM and CDR2 ANQGSEA come from the germline V gene. V was cut by 4 bases and J by 8 bases, with 15 bases left in between. The CDR3 has 14 amino acids.

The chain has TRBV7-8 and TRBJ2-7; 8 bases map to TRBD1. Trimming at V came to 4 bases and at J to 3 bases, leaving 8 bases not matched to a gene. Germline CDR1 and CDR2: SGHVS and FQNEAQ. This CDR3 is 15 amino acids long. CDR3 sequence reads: CASSSQGAPVYEQYF. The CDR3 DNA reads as TGTGCCAGCAGCTCCCAGGGGGCTCCCGTCTACGAGCAGTACTTC.

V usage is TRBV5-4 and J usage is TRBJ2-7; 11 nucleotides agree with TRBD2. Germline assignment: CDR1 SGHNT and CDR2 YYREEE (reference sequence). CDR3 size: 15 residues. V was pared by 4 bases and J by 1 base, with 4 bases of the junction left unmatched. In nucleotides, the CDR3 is TGTGCCAGCAGCGCGGGACTAGCGGAATCCTACGAGCAGTACTTC. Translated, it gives CASSAGLAESYEQYF.

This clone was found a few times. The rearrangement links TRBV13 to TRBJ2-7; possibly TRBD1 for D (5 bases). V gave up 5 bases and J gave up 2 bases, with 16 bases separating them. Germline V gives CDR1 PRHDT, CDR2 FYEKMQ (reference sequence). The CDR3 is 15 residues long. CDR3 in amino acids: CASSPPGRATYEQYF. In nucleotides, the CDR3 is TGTGCCAGCAGCCCTCCGGGCAGGGCGACCTACGAGCAGTACTTC.

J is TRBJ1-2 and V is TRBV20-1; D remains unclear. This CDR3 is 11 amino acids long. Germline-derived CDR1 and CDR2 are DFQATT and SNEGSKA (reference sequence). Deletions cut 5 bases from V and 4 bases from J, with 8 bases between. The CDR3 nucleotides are TGCAGTGCTGTTATGAGCTATGGCTACACCTTC. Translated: CSAVMSYGYTF.

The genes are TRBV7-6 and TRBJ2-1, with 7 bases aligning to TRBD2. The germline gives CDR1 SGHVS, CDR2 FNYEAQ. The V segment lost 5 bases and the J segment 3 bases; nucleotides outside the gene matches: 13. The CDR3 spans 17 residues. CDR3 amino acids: CASSPASGREIYNEQFF. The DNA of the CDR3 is TGTGCCAGCAGCCCAGCCTCGGGGCGGGAGATCTACAATGAGCAGTTCTTC.

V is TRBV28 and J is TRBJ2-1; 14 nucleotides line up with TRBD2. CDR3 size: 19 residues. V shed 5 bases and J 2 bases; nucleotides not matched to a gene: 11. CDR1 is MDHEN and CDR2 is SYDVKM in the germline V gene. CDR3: CASSPVVGLAGETYNEQFF. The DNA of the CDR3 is TGTGCCAGCAGTCCAGTCGTGGGACTAGCGGGAGAGACCTACAATGAGCAGTTCTTC.

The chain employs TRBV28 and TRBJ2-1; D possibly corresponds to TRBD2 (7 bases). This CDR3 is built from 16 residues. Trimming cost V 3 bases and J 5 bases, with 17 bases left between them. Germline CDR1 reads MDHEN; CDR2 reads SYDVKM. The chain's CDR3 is CASSFLKGGPNNEQFF. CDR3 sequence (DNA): TGTGCCAGCAGTTTTTTGAAGGGGGGGCCTAACAATGAGCAGTTCTTC. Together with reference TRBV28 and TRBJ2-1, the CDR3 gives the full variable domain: DVKVTQSSRYLVKRTGEKVFLECVQDMDHENMFWYRQDPGLGLRLIYFSYDVKMKEKGDIPEGYSVSREKKERFSLILESASTNQTSMYLCASSFLKGGPNNEQFFGPGTRLTVL.

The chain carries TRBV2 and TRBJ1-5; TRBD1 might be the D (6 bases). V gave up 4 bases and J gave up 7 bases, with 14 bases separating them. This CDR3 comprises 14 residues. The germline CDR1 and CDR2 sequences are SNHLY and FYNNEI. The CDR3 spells CASSVGGTGQPQHF. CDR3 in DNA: TGTGCCAGCAGTGTTGGGGGAACAGGGCAGCCCCAGCATTTT.

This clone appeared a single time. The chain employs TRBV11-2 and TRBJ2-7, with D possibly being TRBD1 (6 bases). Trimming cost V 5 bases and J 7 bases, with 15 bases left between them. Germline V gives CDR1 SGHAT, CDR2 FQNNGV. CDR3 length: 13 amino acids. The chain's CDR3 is CASSAGAAREQYF. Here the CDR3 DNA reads TGTGCCAGCAGCGCAGGGGCCGCTCGGGAGCAGTACTTC.

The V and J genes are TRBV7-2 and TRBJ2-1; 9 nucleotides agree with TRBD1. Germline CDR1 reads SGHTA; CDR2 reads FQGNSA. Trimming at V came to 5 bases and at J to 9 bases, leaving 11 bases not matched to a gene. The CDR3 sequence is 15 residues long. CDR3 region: CASSLSSDRGGEQFF. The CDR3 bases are TGTGCCAGCAGCCTGTCCTCGGACAGGGGAGGTGAGCAGTTCTTC.

The CDR3 sequence: CASSVGQGNEKLFF. The CDR3 DNA follows: TGTGCCAGCAGTGTCGGGCAGGGTAATGAAAAACTGTTTTTT. V gene TRBV6-1 combines with J gene TRBJ1-4; perhaps TRBD1 as D (5 bases). The ends were cut back, 4 bases at V and 4 bases at J, with 10 bases in the middle. CDR3 length: 14 residues. Germline V lookup: CDR1 MNHNS, CDR2 SASEGT.

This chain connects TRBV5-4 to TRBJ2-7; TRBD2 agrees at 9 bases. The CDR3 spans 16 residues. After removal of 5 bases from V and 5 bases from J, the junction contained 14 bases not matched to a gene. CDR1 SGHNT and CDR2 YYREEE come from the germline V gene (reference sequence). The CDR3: CASRLRPGLATHEQYF. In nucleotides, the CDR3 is TGTGCCAGCAGACTGCGGCCGGGACTAGCTACCCACGAGCAGTACTTC.

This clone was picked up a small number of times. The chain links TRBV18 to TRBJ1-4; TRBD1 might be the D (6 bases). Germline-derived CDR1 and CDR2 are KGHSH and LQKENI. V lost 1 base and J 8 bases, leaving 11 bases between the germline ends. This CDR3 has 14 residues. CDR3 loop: CASSPLDSREKLFF. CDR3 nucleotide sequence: TGTGCCAGCTCACCACTGGACAGTAGGGAAAAACTGTTTTTT.

The CDR3 spells CASSLPSDGGLSEQFF. The CDR3 DNA follows: TGTGCCAGCAGCCTACCTAGCGACGGGGGATTGTCGGAGCAGTTCTTC. The J gene is TRBJ2-1, the V gene TRBV11-3; possibly TRBD2 for D (6 bases). V was cut by 5 bases and J by 10 bases, with 24 bases left in between. Germline V gene lookup returns CDR1 SGHNT and CDR2 YENEEA. The CDR3 loop spans 16 amino acids.

DNA for the CDR3: TGCGCCAGCAGCTTGGGGGGACAGATCGAGCAGTACTTC. This translates into CASSLGGQIEQYF. This chain joins TRBV5-1 and TRBJ2-7; 7 bases map to TRBD1. The CDR3 runs to 13 residues. Germline V gene sequence: CDR1 SGHRS, CDR2 YFSETQ. Trimming cost V 0 bases and J 6 bases; bases outside gene matches: 3.

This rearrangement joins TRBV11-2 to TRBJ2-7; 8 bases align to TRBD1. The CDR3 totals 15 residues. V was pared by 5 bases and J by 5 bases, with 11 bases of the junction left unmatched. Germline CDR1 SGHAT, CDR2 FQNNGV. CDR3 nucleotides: TGTGCCAGCAGCCCGCTCAGGGGGCTCTACGACGAGCAGTACTTC. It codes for CASSPLRGLYDEQYF.

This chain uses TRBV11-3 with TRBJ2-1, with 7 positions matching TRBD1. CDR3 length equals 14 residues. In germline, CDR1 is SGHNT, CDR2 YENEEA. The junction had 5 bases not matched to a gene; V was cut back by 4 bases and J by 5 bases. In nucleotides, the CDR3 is TGTGCCAGCAGCTCGCGGACAGGAGACAATGAGCAGTTCTTC. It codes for CASSSRTGDNEQFF.